Here is one T cell receptor beta chain with its context. The same CDR3 can be traced to other DNA sequences in this sample. PCR used 60 Vbeta primers and 13 Jbeta primers. Sequencing used immunoSEQ multiplex PCR; TCRdb keeps in-frame clones, though not all of them. The table records 150,000 to 200,000 clones, roughly 87% of them present only once. The CDR3 runs 11 residues. The germline V gene has CDR1 MNHEY and CDR2 SMNVEV (reference sequence). The V end was cut by 6 bases, the J end by 5 bases, with 4 bases between. The sample comes from a study of cytomegalovirus exposure and HLA in healthy donors. Sequenced input: PBMCs. This sequence originates from a girl under 18 in good health and CMV-seropositive. The J gene is TRBJ1-4, the V gene TRBV27; no clear D gene. This CDR3 reads CASRSNEKLFF. The DNA of the CDR3 is TGTGCCAGCAGATCGAATGAAAAACTGTTTTTT.